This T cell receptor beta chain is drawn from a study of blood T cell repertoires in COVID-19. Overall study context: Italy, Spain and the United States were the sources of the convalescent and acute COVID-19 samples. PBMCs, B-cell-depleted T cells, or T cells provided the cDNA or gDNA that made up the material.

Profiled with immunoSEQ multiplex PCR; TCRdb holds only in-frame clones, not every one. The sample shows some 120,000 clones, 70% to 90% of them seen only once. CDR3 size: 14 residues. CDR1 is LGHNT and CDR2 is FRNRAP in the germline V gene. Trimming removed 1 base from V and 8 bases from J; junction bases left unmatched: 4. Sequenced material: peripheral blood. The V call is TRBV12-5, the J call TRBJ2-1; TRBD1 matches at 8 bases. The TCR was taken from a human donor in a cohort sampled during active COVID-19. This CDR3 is CASGLGQGRYEQFF. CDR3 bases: TGTGCTAGTGGTTTGGGACAGGGGAGGTATGAGCAGTTCTTC.